Below, 20 T cell receptor beta chains from the same sample are listed, as sequenced in a study of post-analysis software for immune sequencing data. Findings of the study overall: About five TRBV segments, including TRBV5-6, TRBV5-1 and TRBV20-1, were more frequent in patients than controls.

The antigens of these receptors remain unknown. Researchers reported that TCR beta cDNA libraries carried unique molecular identifiers. Each CDR3 protein is one row after TCRdb ran MiXCR on the PCR reads. Here the sample spans 650,000 to 850,000 distinct CDR3 sequences, more than 45% being singletons. Sequencing used blood. These receptors came from a girl under 18 with multiple sclerosis.

This clonotype was observed a few times. The V gene is TRBV7-9, the J gene TRBJ2-3, with 9 bases fitting TRBD2. This CDR3 is 19 amino acids long. Germline loops: CDR1 SEHNR, CDR2 FQNEAQ (reference sequence). V was clipped by 2 bases and J by 5 bases; unmatched bases: 17. CDR3 DNA sequence: TGTGCCAGCAGCTTAACCCGAGCCCCCCGGACTAGCGCCGAAGATACGCAGTATTTT. Protein: CASSLTRAPRTSAEDTQYF. The full variable domain, in which reference TRBV7-9 and TRBJ2-3 provide the parts outside the CDR3, is DTGVSQNPRHKITKRGQNVTFRCDPISEHNRLYWYRQTLGQGPEFLTYFQNEAQLEKSRLLSDRFSAERPKGSFSTLEIQRTEQGDSAMYLCASSLTRAPRTSAEDTQYFGPGTRLTVL.

The chain uses TRBV9 and TRBJ1-2; no clear D. This CDR3 region has 15 residues. V lost 0 bases, J lost 6 bases, and 15 bases lay in between. From germline, CDR1 is SGDLS and CDR2 YYNGEE. The CDR3 nucleotides read TGTGCCAGCAGCGTAGCTGGCGTCCCCACTCATGGCTACACCTTC. It is translated as CASSVAGVPTHGYTF.

The rearrangement uses TRBV5-1 and TRBJ2-1, with D maybe TRBD1 (8 bases). This CDR3 has 16 amino acids. CDR1 and CDR2 (germline): SGHRS, YFSETQ. Between the trimmed V and J ends, which lost 0 bases and 6 bases, there was a span of 16 bases. The CDR3 nucleotides are TGCGCCAGCAGCTTGGACAGGGGGGGTTTCGGCAATGAGCAGTTCTTC. Its protein product is CASSLDRGGFGNEQFF.

A few counts support this clonotype. V and J are TRBV12-5 and TRBJ2-7, with D possibly being TRBD2 (5 bases). This CDR3 spans 15 amino acids. Trimming cost V 3 bases and J 10 bases, with 22 bases left between them. CDR1 is LGHNT and CDR2 is FRNRAP in the germline V gene. In DNA form, the CDR3 reads TGTGCTAGTGGTTTAGGTAGCGCCATCCCACTACCACAGTACTTC. It codes for CASGLGSAIPLPQYF. The complete variable domain, with remaining parts taken from reference TRBV12-5 and TRBJ2-7, reads DARVTQTPRHKVTEMGQEVTMRCQPILGHNTVFWYRQTMMQGLELLAYFRNRAPLDDSGMPKDRFSAEMPDATLATLKIQPSEPRDSAVYFCASGLGSAIPLPQYFGPGTRLTVT.

The chain uses TRBV10-3 and TRBJ2-7; D tentatively fits TRBD1 or TRBD2 (5 bases each). The DNA matches TRBJ2-5 better at its end, which makes the J call doubtful. CDR1 and CDR2 (germline): ENHRY, SYGVKD. The CDR3 has 17 residues. In DNA, the CDR3 is TGTGCCATCAGTGAGTCGGGGGACCCCGCGTCACAAGAGACCCAGTACTTC. This translates into CAISESGDPASQETQYF.

V gene TRBV20-1 combines with J gene TRBJ2-3; 11 bases fit TRBD2. The trim removed 3 bases at V and 3 bases at J, leaving 5 bases unmatched. CDR1 and CDR2 (germline): DFQATT, SNEGSKA (reference sequence). The CDR3 covers 15 residues. In DNA form, the CDR3 reads TGCAGTGCTAGCCCGGGACTAGCGGTAACAGATACGCAGTATTTT. Translated, it gives CSASPGLAVTDTQYF.

V usage is TRBV7-6 and J usage is TRBJ2-4; TRBD1 agrees at 7 bases. The J call may be in error: the DNA end matches TRBJ2-5 better. The germline V gene encodes CDR1 SGHVS and CDR2 FNYEAQ. This CDR3 spans 17 amino acids. The CDR3 protein is CASSLVRQGRGEETQYF. The CDR3 DNA reads TGTGCCAGCAGCTTAGTCCGACAGGGTAGAGGGGAAGAGACCCAGTACTTC.

V usage is TRBV2 and J usage is TRBJ2-1, with unresolved D. The CDR3 totals 15 residues. Germline V gives CDR1 SNHLY, CDR2 FYNNEI. With 2 bases removed from V and 5 bases from J, the gap between germline ends came to 13 bases. CDR3 nucleotides: TGTGCCAGCAGTGAACGTGGTCTTCCCGACAATGAGCAGTTCTTC. Its translation: CASSERGLPDNEQFF.

This chain links TRBV24-1 with TRBJ2-1; D is perhaps TRBD2 (5 bases). The V and J ends lost 1 base and 4 bases respectively, with 10 bases between them. The CDR3 covers 15 residues. Germline V CDR1 and CDR2: KGHDR, SFDVKD. The CDR3 coding sequence is TGTGCCACCAGTGATTTTAGTGGCGGGTACAATGAGCAGTTCTTC. Protein: CATSDFSGGYNEQFF.

This chain connects TRBV6-1 to TRBJ2-5, with D possibly being TRBD1 (7 bases). Germline-derived CDR1 and CDR2 are MNHNS and SASEGT. The CDR3 extends over 16 amino acids. The ends were cut back, 1 base at V and 5 bases at J, with 17 bases in the middle. CDR3 in amino acids: CASSEGSGGGSETQYF. The CDR3 bases are TGTGCCAGCAGTGAAGGGAGCGGAGGGGGCTCGGAGACCCAGTACTTC.

This chain links TRBV6-6 with TRBJ2-7; D uncertain. CDR3 size: 13 residues. Trimming pared 0 bases from V and 1 base from J, leaving 4 bases between. Germline V gene data show CDR1 as MNHNY and CDR2 as SVGAGI (reference sequence). CDR3 amino acids: CASSYSKSYEQYF. The CDR3, as DNA: TGTGCCAGCAGTTACTCGAAATCCTACGAGCAGTACTTC.

The chain couples TRBV10-3 to TRBJ2-4; 7 bases line up with TRBD2. The ends lost 4 bases at V and 8 bases at J; junction bases unmatched: 5. CDR1 is ENHRY and CDR2 is SYGVKD in the germline V gene. The CDR3 totals 13 residues. CDR3 nucleotide sequence: TGTGCCATCAGTGTCGGGGGGTCAGACATTCAGTACTTC. This translates into CAISVGGSDIQYF.

This clonotype was observed a few times. The V call is TRBV7-8, the J call TRBJ2-7; D may match TRBD1 or TRBD2 (5 bases each). The CDR3 extends over 13 amino acids. Germline V gives CDR1 SGHVS, CDR2 FQNEAQ. The ends were cut back, 4 bases at V and 6 bases at J, with 13 bases in the middle. This chain's CDR3 is CASSWGSQGEQYF. Here the CDR3 DNA reads TGTGCCAGCAGCTGGGGGAGCCAGGGCGAGCAGTACTTC.

The chain couples TRBV6-5 to TRBJ1-2, with D maybe TRBD1 (5 bases). Trimming took 6 bases from V and 2 from J, leaving 13 bases between them. This CDR3 has 14 residues. Germline-derived CDR1 and CDR2 are MNHEY and SVGAGI. CDR3 protein: CASSQGWDNYGYTF. Written as DNA, the CDR3 is TGTGCCAGCAGCCAGGGTTGGGACAACTATGGCTACACCTTC.

The chain employs TRBV7-3 and TRBJ1-5; D uncertain. Between the trimmed V and J ends, which lost 5 bases and 6 bases, there was a span of 14 bases. The CDR3 has 14 residues. Germline-derived CDR1 and CDR2 are SGHTA and FQGTGA. Here the CDR3 reads CASSPDGWGQPQHF. In nucleotides, the CDR3 is TGTGCCAGCAGCCCGGATGGTTGGGGTCAGCCCCAGCATTTT.

Concerning this clonotype: The junction departs from germline at one end; a sequencing error may be responsible. V gene TRBV18 combines with J gene TRBJ2-3; D gene uncertain. Germline V gene lookup returns CDR1 KGHSH and CDR2 LQKENI. The CDR3 is 15 residues long. The CDR3 DNA sequence: TGTGCCAGCTCATCACCTAACCCCAGCACAGATACGCAGTATTTT. This codes for CASSSPNPSTDTQYF. Full variable domain (remainder filled in from reference TRBV18 and TRBJ2-3): NAGVMQNPRHLVRRRGQEARLRCSPMKGHSHVYWYRQLPEEGLKFMVYLQKENIIDESGMPKERFSAEFPKEGPSILRIQQVVRGDSAAYFCASSSPNPSTDTQYFGPGTRLTVL.

The chain joins TRBV2 to TRBJ1-1, with TRBD1 identical over 10 bases. This CDR3 spans 15 amino acids. Germline V gene lookup returns CDR1 SNHLY and CDR2 FYNNEI. The V and J ends lost 3 bases and 7 bases, in that order; junction bases with no gene match: 8. CDR3 residues: CASSETGGAGGEAFF. CDR3 in DNA: TGTGCCAGCAGTGAGACAGGGGGCGCTGGGGGTGAAGCTTTCTTT.

This clonotype was found a few times. The J gene is TRBJ2-7, the V gene TRBV29-1, with D possibly matching TRBD2 (6 bases). The CDR3 extends over 12 amino acids. Germline CDR1 reads SQVTM; CDR2 reads ANQGSEA. Trimming took 7 bases from V and 7 from J, leaving 17 bases between them. CDR3 amino acids: CSAGGFRKEQYF. The CDR3 DNA follows: TGCAGCGCCGGGGGATTCAGGAAGGAGCAGTACTTC.

The chain links TRBV10-3 to TRBJ2-1; 13 positions agree with TRBD2. CDR1 and CDR2 (germline): ENHRY, SYGVKD. The CDR3 covers 16 residues. V dropped 3 bases and J dropped 6; count of bases not matched to a gene: 5. The CDR3 sequence: CAISDTGTSGTNEQFF. In nucleotides, the CDR3 is TGTGCCATCAGTGATACCGGGACTAGCGGGACCAATGAGCAGTTCTTC.

V and J are TRBV4-2 and TRBJ1-4, with TRBD1 matching over 7 bases. CDR1 LGHNA and CDR2 YNFKEQ come from the germline V gene. The CDR3 spans 15 residues. V dropped 1 base and J dropped 8; count of bases not matched to a gene: 7. The CDR3, as DNA: TGTGCCAGCAGCCAAGGAGACAGGGATACCGAAAAACTGTTTTTT. As protein: CASSQGDRDTEKLFF.